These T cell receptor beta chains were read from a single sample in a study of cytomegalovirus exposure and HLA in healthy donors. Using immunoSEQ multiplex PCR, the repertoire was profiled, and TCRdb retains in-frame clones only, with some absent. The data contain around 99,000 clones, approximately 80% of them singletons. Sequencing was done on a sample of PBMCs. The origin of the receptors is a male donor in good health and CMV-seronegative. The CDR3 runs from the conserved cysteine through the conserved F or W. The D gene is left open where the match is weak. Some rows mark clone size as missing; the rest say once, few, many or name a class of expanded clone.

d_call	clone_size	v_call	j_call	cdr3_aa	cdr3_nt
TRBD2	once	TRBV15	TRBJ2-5	CATSALAGLSKETQYF	TGTGCCACCAGCGCATTAGCGGGGTTGTCAAAAGAGACCCAGTACTTC
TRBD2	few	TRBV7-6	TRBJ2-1	CASSTLAVDEQFF	TGTGCCAGCAGCACTCTAGCGGTGGATGAGCAGTTCTTC
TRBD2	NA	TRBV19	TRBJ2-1	CASSIEGRADNEQFF	TGTGCCAGTAGTATTGAAGGGAGGGCTGACAATGAGCAGTTCTTC
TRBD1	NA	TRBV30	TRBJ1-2	CAWSTWDRGGYTF	TGTGCCTGGAGTACATGGGACAGGGGCGGCTACACCTTC
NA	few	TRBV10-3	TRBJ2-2	CAMRNTGELFF	TGTGCCATGCGTAACACCGGGGAGCTGTTTTTT
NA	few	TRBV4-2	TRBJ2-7	CASSQDWGVAEQYF	TGTGCCAGCAGCCAAGATTGGGGGGTCGCCGAGCAGTACTTC
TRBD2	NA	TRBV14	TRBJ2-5	CASSLRRLAGEETQYF	TGTGCCAGCAGCCTGCGTAGACTAGCGGGAGAGGAGACCCAGTACTTC
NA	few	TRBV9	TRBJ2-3	CASSVGAGIGTDTQYF	TGTGCCAGCAGCGTAGGGGCAGGGATTGGCACAGATACGCAGTATTTT
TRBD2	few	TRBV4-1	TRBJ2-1	CASSQPTSGTLNEQFF	TGCGCCAGCAGCCAACCGACTAGCGGGACTCTCAATGAGCAGTTCTTC
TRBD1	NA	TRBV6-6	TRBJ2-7	CASKYSGQAYEQYF	TGTGCCAGCAAATATTCGGGACAGGCCTACGAGCAGTACTTC
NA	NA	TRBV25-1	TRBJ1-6	CASQARLTHNSPLHF	TGTGCCAGCCAAGCCAGGCTTACTCATAATTCACCCCTCCACTTT
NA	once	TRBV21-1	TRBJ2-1	CASSKWCRDSYYNEQFF	TGTGCCAGCAGCAAATGGTGCCGGGACAGCTACTACAATGAGCAGTTCTTC
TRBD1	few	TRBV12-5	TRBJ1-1	CASGPGTGYTEAFF	TGTGCTAGTGGCCCCGGGACAGGGTACACTGAAGCTTTCTTT
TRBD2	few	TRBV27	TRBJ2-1	CASSSGLAGNEQFF	TGTGCCAGCAGTTCCGGACTAGCCGGGAATGAGCAGTTCTTC
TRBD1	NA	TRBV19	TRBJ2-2	CASSRLTGLATGELFF	TGTGCCAGTAGCCGACTGACAGGGCTGGCCACCGGGGAGCTGTTTTTT
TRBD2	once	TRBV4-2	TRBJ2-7	CASSHVFGTSADEQYF	TGTGCCAGCAGCCACGTCTTCGGGACTAGCGCGGACGAGCAGTACTTC
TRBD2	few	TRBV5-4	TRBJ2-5	CASSFTSGSETQYF	TGTGCCAGCAGCTTCACTAGCGGGAGTGAGACCCAGTACTTC
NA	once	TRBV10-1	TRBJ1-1	CASSDRGDRMNTEAFF	TGCGCCAGCAGTGATAGGGGTGACCGGATGAACACTGAAGCTTTCTTT
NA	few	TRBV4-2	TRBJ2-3	CASSQDPSGSTDTQYF	TGTGCCAGCAGCCAAGATCCCAGCGGGAGCACAGATACGCAGTATTTT
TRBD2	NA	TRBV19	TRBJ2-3	CASGEGPSTDTQYF	TGTGCCAGTGGGGAGGGACCTAGCACAGATACGCAGTATTTT
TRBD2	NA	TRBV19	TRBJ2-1	CASSTSGSPSYNEQFF	TGTGCCAGTAGTACTAGCGGGAGTCCATCCTACAATGAGCAGTTCTTC
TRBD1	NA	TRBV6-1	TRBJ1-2	CASSEATGSYGYTF	TGTGCCAGCAGTGAAGCGACAGGGTCCTATGGCTACACCTTC
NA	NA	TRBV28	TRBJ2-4	CASSYRQMLAKNIQYF	TGTGCCAGCAGCTACAGACAGATGCTAGCCAAAAACATTCAGTACTTC
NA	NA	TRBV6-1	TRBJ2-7	CASSVLDSSYEQYF	TGTGCCAGCAGTGTTTTGGACAGCTCCTACGAGCAGTACTTC
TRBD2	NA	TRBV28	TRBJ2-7	CASSIAGVTSYEQYF	TGTGCCAGCAGTATAGCGGGAGTGACCTCCTACGAGCAGTACTTC
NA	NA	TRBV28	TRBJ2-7	CASRRQASYEQYF	TGTGCCAGCAGAAGACAGGCGTCCTACGAGCAGTACTTC
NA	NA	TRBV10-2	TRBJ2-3	CASSESTRGYSTDTQYF	TGCGCCAGCAGTGAGTCGACTCGGGGTTATAGCACAGATACGCAGTATTTT
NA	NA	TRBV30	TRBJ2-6	CASCYSGANVLTF	TGTGCCTCTTGTTACTCTGGGGCCAACGTCCTGACTTTC
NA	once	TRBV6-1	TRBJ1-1	CASSAQGHLVGNTEAFF	TGTGCCAGCAGTGCACAGGGTCATCTAGTGGGGAACACTGAAGCTTTCTTT
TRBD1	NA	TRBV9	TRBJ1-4	CASSAKGAKGEKLFF	TGTGCCAGCAGCGCCAAGGGGGCCAAGGGTGAAAAACTGTTTTTT
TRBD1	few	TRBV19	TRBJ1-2	CASNTGGESNYGYTF	TGTGCCAGCAACACAGGGGGCGAATCTAACTATGGCTACACCTTC
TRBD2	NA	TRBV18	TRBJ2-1	CASSQGSGEYNEQFF	TGTGCCAGCTCACAGGGTAGCGGGGAGTACAATGAGCAGTTCTTC
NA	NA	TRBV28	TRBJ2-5	CASSRRQSETQYF	TGTGCCAGCAGCCGCCGACAGTCAGAGACCCAGTACTTC
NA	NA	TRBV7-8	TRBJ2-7	CAIKGEFNEQYF	TGTGCCATTAAGGGAGAATTCAACGAGCAGTACTTC
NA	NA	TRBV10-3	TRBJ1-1	CAISESPTTGSEAFF	TGTGCCATCAGTGAGTCTCCCACAACAGGGTCTGAAGCTTTCTTT
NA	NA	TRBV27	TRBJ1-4	CASSLSINGLINEKLFF	TGTGCCAGCAGTTTATCGATAAACGGACTGATTAATGAAAAACTGTTTTTT
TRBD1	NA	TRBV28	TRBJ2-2	CASSSGTANTGELFF	TGTGCCAGCAGTTCCGGGACAGCCAACACCGGGGAGCTGTTTTTT
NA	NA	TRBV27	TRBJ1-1	CASSFSAGNTEAFF	TGTGCCAGCAGTTTCTCGGCAGGGAACACTGAAGCTTTCTTT
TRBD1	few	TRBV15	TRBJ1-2	CATSGPGTGYYGYTF	TGTGCCACCAGCGGCCCCGGGACAGGGTACTATGGCTACACCTTC
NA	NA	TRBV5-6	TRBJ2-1	CASSLGAGPVGEQFF	TGTGCCAGCAGCTTAGGGGCGGGACCGGTTGGTGAGCAGTTCTTC
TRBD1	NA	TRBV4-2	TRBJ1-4	CASSHATGTGRTNEKLFF	TGTGCCAGCAGCCATGCTACTGGGACAGGAAGGACTAATGAAAAACTGTTTTTT